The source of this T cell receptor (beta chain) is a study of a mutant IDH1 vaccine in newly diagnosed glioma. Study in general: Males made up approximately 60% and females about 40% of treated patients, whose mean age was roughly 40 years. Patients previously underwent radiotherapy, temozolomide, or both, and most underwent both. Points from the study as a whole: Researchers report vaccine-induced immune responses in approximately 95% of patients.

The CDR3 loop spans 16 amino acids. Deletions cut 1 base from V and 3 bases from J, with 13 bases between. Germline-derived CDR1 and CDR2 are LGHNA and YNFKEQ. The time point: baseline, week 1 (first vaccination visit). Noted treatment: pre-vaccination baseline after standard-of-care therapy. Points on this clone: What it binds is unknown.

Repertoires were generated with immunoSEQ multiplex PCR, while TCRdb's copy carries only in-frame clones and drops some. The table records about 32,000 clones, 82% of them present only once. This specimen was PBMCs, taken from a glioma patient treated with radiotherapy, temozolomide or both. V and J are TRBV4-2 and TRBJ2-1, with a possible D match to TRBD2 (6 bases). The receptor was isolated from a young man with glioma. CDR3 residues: CASSQGGDMGYNEQFF. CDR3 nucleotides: TGTGCCAGCAGCCAAGGGGGGGATATGGGCTACAATGAGCAGTTCTTC.